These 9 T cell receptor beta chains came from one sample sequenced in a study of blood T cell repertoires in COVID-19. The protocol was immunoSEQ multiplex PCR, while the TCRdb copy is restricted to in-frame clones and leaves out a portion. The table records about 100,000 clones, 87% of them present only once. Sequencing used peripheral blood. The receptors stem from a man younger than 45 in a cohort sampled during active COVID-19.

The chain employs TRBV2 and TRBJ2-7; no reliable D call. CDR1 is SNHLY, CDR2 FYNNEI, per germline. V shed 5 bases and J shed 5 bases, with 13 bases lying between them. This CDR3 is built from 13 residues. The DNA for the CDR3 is TGTGCCAGCAGTTCCGATTTAGTGGACGAGCAGTACTTC. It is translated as CASSSDLVDEQYF.

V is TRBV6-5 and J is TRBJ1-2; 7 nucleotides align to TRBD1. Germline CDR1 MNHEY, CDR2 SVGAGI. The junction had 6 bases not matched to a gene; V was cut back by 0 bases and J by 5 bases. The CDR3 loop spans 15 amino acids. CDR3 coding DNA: TGTGCCAGCAGTTACTCGGCAACAGGGGCATATGGCTACACCTTC. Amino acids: CASSYSATGAYGYTF.

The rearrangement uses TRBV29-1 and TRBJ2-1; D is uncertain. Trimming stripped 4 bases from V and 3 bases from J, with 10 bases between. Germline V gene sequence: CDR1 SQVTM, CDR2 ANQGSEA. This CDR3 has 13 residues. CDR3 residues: CSVGLTDYNEQFF. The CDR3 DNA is TGCAGCGTTGGTCTCACAGACTACAATGAGCAGTTCTTC.

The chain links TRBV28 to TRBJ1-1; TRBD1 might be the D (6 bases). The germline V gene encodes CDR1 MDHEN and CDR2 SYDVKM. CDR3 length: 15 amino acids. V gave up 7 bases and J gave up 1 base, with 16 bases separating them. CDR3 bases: TGTGCCAGCACTTGGCGGGGGCCAAGGAACACTGAAGCTTTCTTT. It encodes CASTWRGPRNTEAFF.

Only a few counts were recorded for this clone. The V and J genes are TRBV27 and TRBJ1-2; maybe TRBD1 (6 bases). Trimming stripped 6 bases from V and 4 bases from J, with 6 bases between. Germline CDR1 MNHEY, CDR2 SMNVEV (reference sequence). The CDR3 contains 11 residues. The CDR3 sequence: CASRGGYGYTF. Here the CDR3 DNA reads TGTGCCAGCAGAGGGGGCTATGGCTACACCTTC.

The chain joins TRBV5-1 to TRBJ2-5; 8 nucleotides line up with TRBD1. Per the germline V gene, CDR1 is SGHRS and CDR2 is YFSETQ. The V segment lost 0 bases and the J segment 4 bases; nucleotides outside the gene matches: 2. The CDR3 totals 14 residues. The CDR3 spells CASSLGGQGETQYF. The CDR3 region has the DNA TGCGCCAGCAGCTTGGGTGGACAGGGAGAGACCCAGTACTTC.

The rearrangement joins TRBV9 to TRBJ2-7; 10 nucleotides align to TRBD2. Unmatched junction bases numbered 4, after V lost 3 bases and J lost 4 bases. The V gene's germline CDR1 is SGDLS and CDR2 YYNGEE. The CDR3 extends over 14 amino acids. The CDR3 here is CASSASGGAYEQYF. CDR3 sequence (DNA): TGTGCCAGCAGCGCCAGCGGGGGGGCTTACGAGCAGTACTTC. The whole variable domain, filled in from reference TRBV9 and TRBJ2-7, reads DSGVTQTPKHLITATGQRVTLRCSPRSGDLSVYWYQQSLDQGLQFLIQYYNGEERAKGNILERFSAQQFPDLHSELNLSSLELGDSALYFCASSASGGAYEQYFGPGTRLTVT.

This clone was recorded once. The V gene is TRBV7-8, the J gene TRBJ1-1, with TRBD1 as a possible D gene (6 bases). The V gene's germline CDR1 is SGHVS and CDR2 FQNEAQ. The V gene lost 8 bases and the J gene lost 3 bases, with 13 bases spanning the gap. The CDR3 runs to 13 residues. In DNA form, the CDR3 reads TGTGCCAGCGCTCCCCACAGGGACACTGAAGCTTTCTTT. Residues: CASAPHRDTEAFF.

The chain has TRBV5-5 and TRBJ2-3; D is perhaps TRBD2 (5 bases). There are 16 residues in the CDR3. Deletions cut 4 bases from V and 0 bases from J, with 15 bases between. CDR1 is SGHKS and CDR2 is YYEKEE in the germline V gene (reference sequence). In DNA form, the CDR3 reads TGTGCCAGCAGCCGGACGGGGAACCCTAGCACAGATACGCAGTATTTT. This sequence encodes CASSRTGNPSTDTQYF.